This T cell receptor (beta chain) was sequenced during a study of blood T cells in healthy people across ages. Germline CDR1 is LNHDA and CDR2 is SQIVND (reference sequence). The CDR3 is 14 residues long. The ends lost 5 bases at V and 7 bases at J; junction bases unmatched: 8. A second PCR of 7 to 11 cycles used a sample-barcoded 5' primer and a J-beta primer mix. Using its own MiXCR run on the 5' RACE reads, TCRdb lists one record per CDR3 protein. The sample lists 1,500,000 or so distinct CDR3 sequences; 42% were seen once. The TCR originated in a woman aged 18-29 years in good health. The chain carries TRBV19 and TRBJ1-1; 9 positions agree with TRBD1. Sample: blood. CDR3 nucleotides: TGTGCCAGTAGTGCCCCGGGACAGGGCGTTGAAGCTTTCTTT. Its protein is CASSAPGQGVEAFF.